This TCR beta chain emerged from a study of blood T cell repertoires in COVID-19. About the study: Both acute and convalescent COVID-19 samples were obtained from the United States, Italy and Spain. T cells, B-cell-depleted T cells, or PBMCs provided the cDNA or gDNA that served as material.

V shed 6 bases and J shed 1 base, with 21 bases lying between them. The CDR3 is made up of 17 amino acids. The germline V gene encodes CDR1 KGHSH and CDR2 LQKENI. Worth noting for this clone: The same CDR3 can be traced to other DNA sequences in this sample.

While infection was still active, Seattle patients were enrolled and then followed longitudinally. Profiling relied on immunoSEQ multiplex PCR, and the TCRdb table lists in-frame clones only, not all of them. The sample lists 220,000 or so clones, 92% seen once, with over 0.75% in the top ten. The genes are TRBV18 and TRBJ1-1; D may be TRBD1 (6 bases). The material sequenced was peripheral blood. The clonotype originates from a man in his fifties or sixties with COVID-19, enrolled during active disease. This chain's CDR3 is CASSLQGARNRNTEAFF. The CDR3 DNA reads as TGTGCCAGCTCGCTACAGGGAGCGCGAAACAGGAACACTGAAGCTTTCTTT.